The rows below give T cell receptor beta chains drawn from one sample of a study of T-cell memory formation after mild COVID-19. TCRdb re-derived calls from the 5' RACE reads in MiXCR, one entry per CDR3 protein. The sample has about 340,000 distinct CDR3 sequences, about 21% seen once. The sample consisted of PBMCs or a T cell subset sorted from them (not recorded which). The receptor set was obtained from an adult woman who had mild COVID-19 (a few samples of this study predate the infection). Cell type and time point are not known. Both conserved end residues are part of each CDR3. The D gene is left open where the match is weak. Clone size is not always given. Where it is, it says once, few, many or a class for expanded clones.

TRBJ2-1,16,TRBV11-2,NA,NA,CASSLLTGISYNEQFF,TGTGCCAGCAGCTTATTGACGGGAATCTCCTACAATGAGCAGTTCTTC
TRBJ2-1,13,TRBV7-7,NA,TRBD2,CASSFLAGGEQFF,TGTGCTAGCAGCTTTTTAGCGGGGGGGGAGCAGTTCTTC
TRBJ2-5,16,TRBV24-1,NA,NA,CATSDFGAGEGETQYF,TGTGCCACCAGTGATTTTGGGGCAGGGGAAGGAGAGACCCAGTACTTC
TRBJ2-7,14,TRBV18,NA,NA,CASSPSLDSYEQYF,TGTGCCAGCTCCCCATCACTAGATTCCTACGAGCAGTACTTC
TRBJ2-5,14,TRBV10-3,NA,NA,CAISDRVRQETQYF,TGTGCCATCAGTGACAGGGTGCGCCAAGAGACCCAGTACTTC
TRBJ2-1,16,TRBV27,NA,TRBD1,CASSMVGQDSYNEQFF,TGTGCCAGCAGTATGGTGGGACAGGATTCCTACAATGAGCAGTTCTTC
TRBJ1-6,15,TRBV9,many,NA,CASSPQTGLNSPLHF,TGTGCCAGCAGCCCGCAGACAGGTTTGAATTCACCCCTCCACTTT
TRBJ1-2,15,TRBV7-3,NA,NA,CASSLTPTADYGYTF,TGTGCCAGCAGCTTAACCCCCACAGCCGACTATGGCTACACCTTC
TRBJ2-7,15,TRBV4-1,few,TRBD2,CASTATAGGFYEQYF,TGCGCCAGTACCGCGACCGCGGGAGGGTTTTACGAGCAGTACTTC
TRBJ2-3,15,TRBV7-9,many,TRBD2,CASSFPTSGFDTQYF,TGTGCCAGCAGCTTCCCGACTAGCGGATTCGATACGCAGTATTTT
TRBJ2-1,19,TRBV7-2,NA,NA,CASSLNPPRELSSYNEQFF,TGTGCCAGCAGCTTAAATCCCCCCCGGGAGCTAAGCTCCTACAATGAGCAGTTCTTC
TRBJ2-7,13,TRBV11-3,NA,NA,CASSRPVDYEQYF,TGTGCCAGCAGCCGTCCCGTGGATTACGAGCAGTACTTC
TRBJ2-1,17,TRBV4-3,few,NA,CASSQDSSPAAYNEQFF,TGCGCCAGCAGCCAAGATAGTTCCCCGGCCGCCTACAATGAGCAGTTCTTC
TRBJ2-4,15,TRBV4-2,NA,NA,CASSQDLQAKNIQYF,TGTGCCAGCAGCCAAGATCTCCAAGCCAAAAACATTCAGTACTTC
TRBJ2-2,15,TRBV7-8,NA,TRBD2,CANMPGTSFVGELFF,TGTGCCAACATGCCCGGGACTAGCTTCGTCGGGGAGCTGTTTTTT
TRBJ1-4,13,TRBV10-3,few,NA,CAVNSEGNEKLFF,TGTGCCGTTAATTCGGAGGGGAATGAAAAACTGTTTTTT
TRBJ2-2,15,TRBV9,NA,NA,CASSVVPGNTGELFF,TGTGCCAGCAGCGTAGTCCCAGGCAACACCGGGGAGCTGTTTTTT
TRBJ2-5,14,TRBV20-1,NA,TRBD1,CSATGTGGFETQYF,TGCAGTGCTACCGGGACAGGAGGTTTCGAGACCCAGTACTTC
TRBJ2-5,17,TRBV3-1,NA,TRBD2,CASSQPGLAGGPGTQYF,TGTGCCAGCAGCCAACCCGGACTAGCGGGGGGGCCGGGGACCCAGTACTTC
TRBJ2-1,16,TRBV5-1,few,TRBD1,CASSLGGTGGGNEQFF,TGCGCCAGCAGCTTGGGAGGGACAGGAGGTGGCAATGAGCAGTTCTTC
TRBJ2-3,15,TRBV5-1,NA,TRBD1,CASSSASTDREPQYF,TGCGCCAGCAGCTCGGCCTCCACCGACAGGGAACCGCAGTATTTT
TRBJ2-7,16,TRBV6-2/TRBV6-3,NA,TRBD2,CASSYSLAGGSYEQYF,TGTGCCAGCAGTTACTCACTAGCGGGAGGGTCCTACGAGCAGTACTTC
TRBJ2-3,12,TRBV5-1,many,NA,CASRKLTDTQYF,TGCGCCAGCAGAAAACTAACAGATACGCAGTATTTT
TRBJ2-7,14,TRBV11-2,once,NA,CASSLDPGLPKQYF,TGTGCCAGCAGCTTAGACCCGGGGCTACCCAAGCAGTACTTC
TRBJ2-5,14,TRBV27,NA,TRBD2,CASSPHLGGETQYF,TGTGCCAGCAGCCCCCATCTGGGGGGGGAGACCCAGTACTTC
TRBJ1-6,14,TRBV4-3,NA,NA,CASSQARGNSPLHF,TGCGCCAGCAGCCAAGCCAGGGGTAATTCACCCCTCCACTTT
TRBJ2-2,17,TRBV4-2,few,TRBD1,CASSQPMGQWNTGELFF,TGTGCCAGCAGCCAACCGATGGGACAGTGGAACACCGGGGAGCTGTTTTTT
TRBJ1-1,15,TRBV12-3/TRBV12-4,few,TRBD1,CASSSRGRMNTEAFF,TGTGCCAGCAGTTCGAGGGGGCGAATGAACACTGAAGCTTTCTTT
TRBJ2-1,15,TRBV18,NA,TRBD1,CASSPRTGQWNEQFF,TGTGCCAGCTCACCGAGGACAGGGCAGTGGAATGAGCAGTTCTTC
TRBJ2-4,15,TRBV6-6,few,TRBD2,CASSPPGGSKNIQYF,TGTGCCAGCAGCCCACCGGGGGGGTCCAAAAACATTCAGTACTTC
TRBJ2-3,17,TRBV4-1,once,TRBD1,CASSQVHGQGFGDTQYF,TGCGCCAGCAGCCAAGTACATGGACAGGGGTTTGGCGATACGCAGTATTTT
TRBJ2-3,16,TRBV24-1,few,TRBD2,CATSDLSAGVGNTQYF,TGTGCCACCAGTGATCTGTCAGCGGGAGTAGGAAATACGCAGTATTTT
TRBJ1-2,12,TRBV20-1,few,NA,CSAYDGAGGYTF,TGCAGTGCTTATGACGGCGCGGGTGGCTACACCTTC
TRBJ2-5,15,TRBV2,NA,TRBD2,CASSSSGRAGETQYF,TGTGCCAGCAGTTCAAGCGGGAGGGCCGGAGAGACCCAGTACTTC
TRBJ1-2,14,TRBV12-3/TRBV12-4,NA,NA,CATQGYSEAPGYTF,TGTGCCACCCAAGGGTACAGCGAGGCCCCTGGCTACACCTTC
TRBJ1-1,14,TRBV12-3/TRBV12-4,few,TRBD1,CASSRRTGNDEAFF,TGTGCCAGCAGCCGTCGGACAGGGAATGATGAAGCTTTCTTT
TRBJ2-1,14,TRBV20-1,NA,TRBD2,CSALTSGRYNEQFF,TGCAGTGCTCTAACTAGCGGGCGCTACAATGAGCAGTTCTTC
TRBJ1-2,16,TRBV5-1,few,TRBD1,CASSFEGDRPPYGYTF,TGCGCCAGCAGCTTTGAGGGGGACAGACCGCCCTATGGCTACACCTTC
TRBJ1-5,14,TRBV20-1,NA,NA,CSVGFGGAGQPQHF,TGCAGTGTAGGTTTCGGGGGGGCCGGTCAGCCCCAGCATTTT
TRBJ1-3,15,TRBV5-1,many,NA,CASSLDSSYGNTIYF,TGCGCCAGCAGCTTGGACAGCTCTTATGGAAACACCATATATTTT
TRBJ2-7,17,TRBV11-2,medium-sized,TRBD2,CASSLVTGTRRSYEQYF,TGTGCCAGCAGCTTAGTGACCGGGACTAGACGGTCCTACGAGCAGTACTTC
TRBJ1-1,15,TRBV5-1,NA,NA,CASSLEGLPNTEAFF,TGCGCCAGCAGCTTGGAGGGATTGCCGAACACTGAAGCTTTCTTT
TRBJ2-1,17,TRBV24-1,few,NA,CATSDHPGIVESGEQFF,TGTGCCACCAGTGATCACCCTGGAATAGTAGAGTCGGGTGAGCAGTTCTTC
TRBJ2-5,16,TRBV20-1,few,TRBD2,CSARDGGLAGGETQYF,TGCAGTGCTAGAGATGGTGGGCTAGCGGGAGGAGAGACCCAGTACTTC
TRBJ2-5,16,TRBV7-2,NA,TRBD2,CASSLVLAGGLETQYF,TGTGCCAGCAGCTTAGTACTAGCGGGAGGTCTGGAGACCCAGTACTTC
TRBJ1-1,14,TRBV11-2,NA,NA,CASSLQAAGTEAFF,TGTGCCAGCAGCCTACAGGCCGCTGGGACTGAAGCTTTCTTT
TRBJ1-5,14,TRBV2,few,NA,CASSATNRDQPQHF,TGTGCCAGCAGTGCGACCAACAGGGATCAGCCCCAGCATTTT
TRBJ2-2,13,TRBV11-2,NA,NA,CASSFRYIGELFF,TGTGCCAGCAGCTTCCGCTACATCGGGGAGCTGTTTTTT
TRBJ2-3,16,TRBV7-8,NA,NA,CASTPLPSITADTQYF,TGTGCCAGCACCCCCCTGCCCAGCATCACGGCAGATACGCAGTATTTT
TRBJ1-5,18,TRBV20-1,NA,TRBD1,CSARAGGQISWSNQPQHF,TGCAGTGCTAGAGCAGGGGGGCAGATTTCGTGGAGCAATCAGCCCCAGCATTTT
TRBJ2-5,14,TRBV2,few,TRBD2,CASTTSGPQETQYF,TGTGCCAGTACGACTAGCGGACCGCAAGAGACCCAGTACTTC
TRBJ2-3,16,TRBV4-2,NA,TRBD2,CASRYQAGGPRDTQYF,TGTGCCAGCAGATACCAGGCGGGGGGGCCTAGAGATACGCAGTATTTT
TRBJ2-7,17,TRBV13,NA,NA,CASSLSRGSPAHYEQYF,TGTGCCAGCAGCTTATCTAGGGGGAGTCCGGCCCACTACGAGCAGTACTTC
TRBJ2-7,13,TRBV7-7,NA,NA,CASSLDVLNEQYF,TGTGCCAGCAGCTTAGACGTCCTCAACGAGCAGTACTTC
TRBJ1-4,14,TRBV5-5,few,NA,CASSFRLGNEKLFF,TGTGCCAGCAGCTTTAGACTGGGGAATGAAAAACTGTTTTTT